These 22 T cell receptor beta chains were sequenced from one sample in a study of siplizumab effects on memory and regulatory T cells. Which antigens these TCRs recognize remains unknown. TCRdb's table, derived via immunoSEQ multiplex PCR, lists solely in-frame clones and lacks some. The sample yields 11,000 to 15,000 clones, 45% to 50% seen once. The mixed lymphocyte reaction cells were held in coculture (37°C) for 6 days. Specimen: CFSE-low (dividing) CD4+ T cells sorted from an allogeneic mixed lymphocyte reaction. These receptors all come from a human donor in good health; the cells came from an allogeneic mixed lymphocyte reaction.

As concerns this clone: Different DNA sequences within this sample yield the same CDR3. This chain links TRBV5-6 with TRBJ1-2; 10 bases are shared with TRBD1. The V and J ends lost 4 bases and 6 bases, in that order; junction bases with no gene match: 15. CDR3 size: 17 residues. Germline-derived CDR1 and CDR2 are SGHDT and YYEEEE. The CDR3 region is CASSRDFGTGVSHGYTF. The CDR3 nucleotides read TGTGCCAGCAGCCGGGACTTCGGGACAGGGGTTTCTCATGGCTACACCTTC. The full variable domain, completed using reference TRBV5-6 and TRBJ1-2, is DAGVTQSPTHLIKTRGQQVTLRCSPKSGHDTVSWYQQALGQGPQFIFQYYEEEERQRGNFPDRFSGHQFPNYSSELNVNALLLGDSALYLCASSRDFGTGVSHGYTFGSGTRLTVV.

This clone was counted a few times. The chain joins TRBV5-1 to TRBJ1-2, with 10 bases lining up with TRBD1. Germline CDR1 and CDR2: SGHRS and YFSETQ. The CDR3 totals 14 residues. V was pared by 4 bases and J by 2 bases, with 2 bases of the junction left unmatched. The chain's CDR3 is CASSTGQGNYGYTF. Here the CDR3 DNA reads TGCGCCAGCAGCACGGGACAGGGGAACTATGGCTACACCTTC.

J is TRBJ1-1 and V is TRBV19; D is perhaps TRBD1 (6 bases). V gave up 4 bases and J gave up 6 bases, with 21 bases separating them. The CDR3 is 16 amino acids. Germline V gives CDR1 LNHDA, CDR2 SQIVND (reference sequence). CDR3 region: CASSTRGRRGFSEAFF. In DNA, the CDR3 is TGTGCCAGTAGTACAAGGGGCAGGAGGGGGTTCTCTGAAGCTTTCTTT.

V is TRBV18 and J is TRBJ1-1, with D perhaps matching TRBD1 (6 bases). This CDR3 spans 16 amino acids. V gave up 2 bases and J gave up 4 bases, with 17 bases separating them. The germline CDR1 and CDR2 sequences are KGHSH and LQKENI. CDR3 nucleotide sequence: TGTGCCAGCTCACCAGCAAAGGGGGTCGGGGGCACTGAAGCTTTCTTT. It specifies CASSPAKGVGGTEAFF.

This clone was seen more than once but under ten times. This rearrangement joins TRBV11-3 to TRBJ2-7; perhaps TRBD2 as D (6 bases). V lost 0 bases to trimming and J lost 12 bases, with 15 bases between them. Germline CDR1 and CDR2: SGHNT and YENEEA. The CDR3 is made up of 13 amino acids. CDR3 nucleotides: TGTGCCAGCAGCTTAGATTATGGGGGGAGTCCGTACTTC. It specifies CASSLDYGGSPYF.

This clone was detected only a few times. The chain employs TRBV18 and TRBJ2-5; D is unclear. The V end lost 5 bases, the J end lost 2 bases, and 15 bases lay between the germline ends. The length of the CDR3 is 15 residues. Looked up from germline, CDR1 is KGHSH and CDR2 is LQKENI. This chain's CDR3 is CASSIPGLPQETQYF. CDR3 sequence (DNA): TGTGCCAGCTCAATACCTGGCCTACCACAAGAGACCCAGTACTTC.

The DNA for the CDR3 is TGCGCCAGCAGCTTGGCAGGGGTCGAGTTGGCGAAGGGGGGCTACACCTTC. This translates into CASSLAGVELAKGGYTF. The chain links TRBV5-1 to TRBJ1-2; a weak D match, TRBD1 (6 bases). This CDR3 spans 17 amino acids. Germline V gene data show CDR1 as SGHRS and CDR2 as YFSETQ. V lost 0 bases to trimming and J lost 8 bases, with 23 bases between them.

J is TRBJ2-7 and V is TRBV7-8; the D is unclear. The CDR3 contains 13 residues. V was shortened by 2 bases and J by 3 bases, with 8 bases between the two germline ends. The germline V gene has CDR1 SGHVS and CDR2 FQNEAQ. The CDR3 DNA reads TGTGCCAGCAGCTTATACCAAGGCTACGAGCAGTACTTC. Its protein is CASSLYQGYEQYF.

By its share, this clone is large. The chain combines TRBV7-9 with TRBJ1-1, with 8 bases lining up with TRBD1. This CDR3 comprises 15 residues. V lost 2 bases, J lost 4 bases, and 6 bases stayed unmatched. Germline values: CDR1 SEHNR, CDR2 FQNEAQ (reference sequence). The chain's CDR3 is CASSLFRTGSTEAFF. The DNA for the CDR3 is TGTGCCAGCAGCTTATTCCGGACAGGGAGCACTGAAGCTTTCTTT.

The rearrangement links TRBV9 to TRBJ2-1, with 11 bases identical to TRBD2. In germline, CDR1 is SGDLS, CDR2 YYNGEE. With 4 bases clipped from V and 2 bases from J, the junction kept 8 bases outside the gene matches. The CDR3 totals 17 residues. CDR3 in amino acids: CASSRTPGLAAYNEQFF. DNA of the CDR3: TGTGCCAGCAGCCGAACGCCGGGACTAGCGGCCTACAATGAGCAGTTCTTC.

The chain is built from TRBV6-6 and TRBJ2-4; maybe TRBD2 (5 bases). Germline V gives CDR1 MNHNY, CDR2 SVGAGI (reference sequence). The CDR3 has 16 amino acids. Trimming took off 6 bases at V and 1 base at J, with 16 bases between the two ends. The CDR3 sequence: CASRPRGLWAKNIQYF. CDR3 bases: TGTGCCAGCAGGCCCCGGGGTCTGTGGGCCAAAAACATTCAGTACTTC.

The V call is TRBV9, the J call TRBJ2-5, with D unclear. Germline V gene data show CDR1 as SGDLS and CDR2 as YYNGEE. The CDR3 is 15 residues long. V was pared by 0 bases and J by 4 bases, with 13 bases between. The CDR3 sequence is CASSVEGSPRETQYF. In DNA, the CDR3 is TGTGCCAGCAGCGTAGAAGGCAGCCCAAGAGAGACCCAGTACTTC.

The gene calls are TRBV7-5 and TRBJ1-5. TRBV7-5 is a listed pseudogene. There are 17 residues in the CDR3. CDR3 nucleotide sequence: TGTGCCAGAAGCAAAACCCCGACGGAATATAGCAATCAGCCCCAGCATTTT. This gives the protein CARSKTPTEYSNQPQHF.

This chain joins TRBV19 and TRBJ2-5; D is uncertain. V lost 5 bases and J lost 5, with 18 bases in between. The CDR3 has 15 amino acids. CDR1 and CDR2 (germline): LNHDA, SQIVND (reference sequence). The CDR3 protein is CASSVRTGPGETQYF. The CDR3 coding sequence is TGTGCCAGTAGTGTTCGGACCGGGCCCGGGGAGACCCAGTACTTC.

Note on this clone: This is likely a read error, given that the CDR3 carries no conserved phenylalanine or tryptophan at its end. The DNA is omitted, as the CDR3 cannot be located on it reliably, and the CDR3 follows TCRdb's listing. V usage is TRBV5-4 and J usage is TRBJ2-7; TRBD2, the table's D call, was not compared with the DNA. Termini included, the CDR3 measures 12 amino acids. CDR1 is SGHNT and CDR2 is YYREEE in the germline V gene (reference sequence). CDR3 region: CASSLAGRGSLL.

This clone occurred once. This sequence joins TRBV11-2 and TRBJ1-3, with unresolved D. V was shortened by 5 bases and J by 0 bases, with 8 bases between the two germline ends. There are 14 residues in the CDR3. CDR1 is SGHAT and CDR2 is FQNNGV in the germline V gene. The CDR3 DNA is TGTGCCAGCAGCCGCCGGAGCTCTGGAAACACCATATATTTT. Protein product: CASSRRSSGNTIYF.

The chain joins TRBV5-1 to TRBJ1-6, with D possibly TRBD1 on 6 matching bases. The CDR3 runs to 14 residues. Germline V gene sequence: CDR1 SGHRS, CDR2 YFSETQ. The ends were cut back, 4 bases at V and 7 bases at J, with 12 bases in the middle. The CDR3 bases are TGCGCCAGCAGCCCGACAGGTTGGAATTCACCCCTCCACTTT. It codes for CASSPTGWNSPLHF.

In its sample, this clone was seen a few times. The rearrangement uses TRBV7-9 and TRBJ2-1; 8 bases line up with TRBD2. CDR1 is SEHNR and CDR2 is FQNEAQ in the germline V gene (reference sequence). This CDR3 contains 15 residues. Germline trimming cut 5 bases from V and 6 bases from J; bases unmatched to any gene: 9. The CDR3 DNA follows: TGTGCCAGCAGCCTTAGCGGGAAACTCACCAATGAGCAGTTCTTC. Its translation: CASSLSGKLTNEQFF.

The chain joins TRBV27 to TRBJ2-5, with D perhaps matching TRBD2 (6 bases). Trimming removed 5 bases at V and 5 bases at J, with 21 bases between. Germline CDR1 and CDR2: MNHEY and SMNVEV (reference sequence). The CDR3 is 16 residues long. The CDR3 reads CASSLGGGGVFETQYF. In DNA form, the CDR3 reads TGTGCCAGCAGTCTCGGGGGTGGGGGAGTGTTTGAGACCCAGTACTTC.

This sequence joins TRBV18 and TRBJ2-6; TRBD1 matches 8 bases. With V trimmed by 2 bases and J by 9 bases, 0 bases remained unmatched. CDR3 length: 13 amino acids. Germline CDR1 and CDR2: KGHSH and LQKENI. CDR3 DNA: TGTGCCAGCTCACCAGGGACAGGCAACGTCCTGACTTTC. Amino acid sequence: CASSPGTGNVLTF.

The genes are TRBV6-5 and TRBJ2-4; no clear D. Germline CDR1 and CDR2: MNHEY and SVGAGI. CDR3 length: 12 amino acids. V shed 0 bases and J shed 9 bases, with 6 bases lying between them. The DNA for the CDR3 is TGTGCCAGCAGTTACTCGAAGAGCATTCAGTACTTC. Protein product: CASSYSKSIQYF.

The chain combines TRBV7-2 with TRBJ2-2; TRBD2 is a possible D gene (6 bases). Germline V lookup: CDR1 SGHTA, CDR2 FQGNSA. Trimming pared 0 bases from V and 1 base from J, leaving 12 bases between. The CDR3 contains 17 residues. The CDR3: CASSLAPSALNTGELFF. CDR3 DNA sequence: TGTGCCAGCAGCTTAGCCCCTAGCGCGTTGAACACCGGGGAGCTGTTTTTT.